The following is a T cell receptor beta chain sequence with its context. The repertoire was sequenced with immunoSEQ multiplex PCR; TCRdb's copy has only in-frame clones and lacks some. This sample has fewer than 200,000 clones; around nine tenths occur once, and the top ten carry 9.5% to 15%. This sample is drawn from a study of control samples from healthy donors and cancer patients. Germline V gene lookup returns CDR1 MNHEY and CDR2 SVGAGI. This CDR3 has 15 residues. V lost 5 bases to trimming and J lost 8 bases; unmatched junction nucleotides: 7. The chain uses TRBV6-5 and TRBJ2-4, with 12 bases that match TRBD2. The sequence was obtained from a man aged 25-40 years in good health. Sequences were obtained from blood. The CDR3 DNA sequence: TGTGCCAGCAGTCCAACGACTAGCGGGAGTCACATTCAGTACTTC. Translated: CASSPTTSGSHIQYF.